Given below is one TCR beta chain in context. Its antigen is currently unknown. The data are from a study of shared clonotypes between healthy human individuals. Overall study results and limits: Large sequencing depth failed to make sorted-subset sequencing complete, rarefaction showed. A handful of donors showed sharing of about 4.6% of naive CD4 clonotypes.

The table came from immunoSEQ multiplex PCR; TCRdb's copy has only in-frame clones and leaves some out. The table shows about 2 million clones, with about 95% occurring only once. Selected positively for CCR7 and CD45RO-negative, naive CD8 cells excluded terminally differentiated effector memory CD45RA+ cells. Every donor, a Caucasian adult, lived in Nashville, Tennessee. V lost 2 bases, J lost 7 bases, and 18 bases lay in between. Germline V lookup: CDR1 MDHEN, CDR2 SYDVKM. CDR3 length: 15 amino acids. The V and J genes are TRBV28 and TRBJ2-7, with no clear D. The sequencing sample was made of naive CD8+ T cells sorted from blood. This receptor was obtained from a man younger than 35 in good health. CDR3 in amino acids: CASSLEDVWEGEQYF. The CDR3 nucleotides read TGTGCCAGCAGTTTAGAGGACGTATGGGAAGGGGAGCAGTACTTC.